This TCR beta chain was found in a study of cytomegalovirus exposure and HLA in healthy donors. Study-level information: In an earlier analysis, some 110 million unique TCR beta sequences were found from 150 million to 200 million T cells.

As concerns this clone: Antigen: not known.

In the PCR, 60 Vbeta and 13 Jbeta primers were used. The repertoire was sequenced with immunoSEQ multiplex PCR; TCRdb's copy has only in-frame clones and lacks some. The data hold 100,000 to 150,000 clones, with roughly four fifths observed a single time. V gave up 3 bases and J gave up 4 bases; unmatched junction bases: 17. Per germline, CDR1 SGHKS and CDR2 YYEKEE (reference sequence). This CDR3 has 18 residues. General study points: The majority of TCR sequences were rare, yet some public TCRs appeared in many donors. It was likely that a cluster of highly shared sequence variants was a sequencing artifact. A missense variant in DCLRE1C was later tied to TCR beta V- and J-gene trimming.

The chain uses TRBV5-5 and TRBJ2-5; 8 bases map to TRBD2. This TCR was sampled from a woman in her fifties or sixties in good health and CMV-seropositive. The specimen was PBMCs. CDR3 sequence: CASSSRPSGGPWSETQYF. The CDR3 DNA reads TGTGCCAGCAGCTCGCGACCGTCGGGGGGGCCCTGGTCAGAGACCCAGTACTTC.